These T cell receptor beta chains were read from a single sample in a study of cytomegalovirus exposure and HLA in healthy donors. Here immunoSEQ multiplex PCR was the method, and the copy in TCRdb shows in-frame clones only, minus some. The sample has more than 110,000 clones; about 80% are singletons. Sample: PBMCs. All receptors come from a man aged 18-30 years in good health and CMV-seronegative. Both conserved end residues are part of each CDR3. The order of the fields is clone size, J gene, D gene, V gene, CDR3 DNA, CDR3 protein. A D gene is named only where the DNA matches it firmly. The size entry is marked missing in some rows and otherwise reads once, few, many or a size class.

abundance: NA
j_gene: TRBJ2-1
d_gene: NA
v_gene: TRBV5-4
CDR3nt: TGTGCCAGCAGCTTGGCGGGAGACATGGATGAGCAGTTCTTC
CDR3aa: CASSLAGDMDEQFF

abundance: NA
j_gene: TRBJ1-2
d_gene: NA
v_gene: TRBV6-5
CDR3nt: TGTGCCAGCAGTTACAGGTCGGGGTTGGATGGCTACACCTTC
CDR3aa: CASSYRSGLDGYTF

abundance: NA
j_gene: TRBJ2-7
d_gene: NA
v_gene: TRBV30
CDR3nt: TGTGCCTGGAGTGTCGTAAGGGGGGGCGGCGAGCAGTACTTC
CDR3aa: CAWSVVRGGGEQYF

abundance: NA
j_gene: TRBJ1-1
d_gene: NA
v_gene: TRBV6-1
CDR3nt: TGTGCCAGCAGTGATGCGGTGGAAGCTTTCTTT
CDR3aa: CASSDAVEAFF

abundance: NA
j_gene: TRBJ1-1
d_gene: NA
v_gene: TRBV11-1
CDR3nt: TGTGCCAGCAGCTTAGCCTCGAGGAACACTGAAGCTTTCTTT
CDR3aa: CASSLASRNTEAFF

abundance: NA
j_gene: TRBJ2-3
d_gene: NA
v_gene: TRBV7-6
CDR3nt: TGTGCCAGCAGCTTAGCGTGGGCTCGGGGAAGCACAGATACGCAGTATTTT
CDR3aa: CASSLAWARGSTDTQYF

abundance: NA
j_gene: TRBJ2-7
d_gene: TRBD2
v_gene: TRBV5-4
CDR3nt: TGTGCCAGCAGCTTGGACCTAGCGGGAGTAGACGAGCAGTACTTC
CDR3aa: CASSLDLAGVDEQYF

abundance: NA
j_gene: TRBJ1-5
d_gene: TRBD1
v_gene: TRBV15
CDR3nt: TGTGCCACCAGCAGCGACAGGGTGAGGAGCAATCAGCCCCAGCATTTT
CDR3aa: CATSSDRVRSNQPQHF

abundance: NA
j_gene: TRBJ1-5
d_gene: NA
v_gene: TRBV2
CDR3nt: TGTGCCAGCAGTGCCGAGGGCTACCAGCCCCAGCATTTT
CDR3aa: CASSAEGYQPQHF

abundance: NA
j_gene: TRBJ1-1
d_gene: NA
v_gene: TRBV29-1
CDR3nt: TGCAGCGCCCTGGGCGGGGGGACTGAAGCTTTCTTT
CDR3aa: CSALGGGTEAFF

abundance: NA
j_gene: TRBJ1-1
d_gene: NA
v_gene: TRBV29-1
CDR3nt: TGCAGCGTTGAGGGGGGAAACAGGAACACTGAAGCTTTCTTT
CDR3aa: CSVEGGNRNTEAFF

abundance: NA
j_gene: TRBJ2-6
d_gene: NA
v_gene: TRBV7-2
CDR3nt: TGTGCCAGCAGCTTAGGGGTACAGGGCTCTGGGGCCAACGTCCTGACTTTC
CDR3aa: CASSLGVQGSGANVLTF

abundance: NA
j_gene: TRBJ2-5
d_gene: TRBD2
v_gene: TRBV19
CDR3nt: TGTGCCAGTAGTATAGTAGCGGGGGCGCTGAGAGGGACCCAGTACTTC
CDR3aa: CASSIVAGALRGTQYF

abundance: NA
j_gene: TRBJ2-7
d_gene: TRBD1
v_gene: TRBV11-3
CDR3nt: TGTGCCAGCAGCCGTCGGGGGACAGGGAGCTACGAGCAGTACTTC
CDR3aa: CASSRRGTGSYEQYF

abundance: NA
j_gene: TRBJ1-1
d_gene: NA
v_gene: TRBV19
CDR3nt: TGTGCCAGTCGGGGGTCTCCTGAAGCTTTCTTT
CDR3aa: CASRGSPEAFF

abundance: NA
j_gene: TRBJ2-7
d_gene: TRBD2
v_gene: TRBV7-2
CDR3nt: TGTGCCAGCAGCTTAGTAGCGGGAGAGTCCTACGAGCAGTACTTC
CDR3aa: CASSLVAGESYEQYF

abundance: NA
j_gene: TRBJ1-6
d_gene: NA
v_gene: TRBV7-6
CDR3nt: TGTGCCAGCAGCTTATTCGAGGGGAGGAACTCACCCCTCCACTTT
CDR3aa: CASSLFEGRNSPLHF

abundance: NA
j_gene: TRBJ2-7
d_gene: TRBD2
v_gene: TRBV5-1
CDR3nt: TGCGCCAGCAGCTCGGGACTAGCGGACATCCCCTGGGAGCAGTACTTC
CDR3aa: CASSSGLADIPWEQYF

abundance: NA
j_gene: TRBJ2-7
d_gene: NA
v_gene: TRBV27
CDR3nt: TGTGCCAGCACCCCGGGACACCTTCTCTACGAGCAGTACTTC
CDR3aa: CASTPGHLLYEQYF

abundance: NA
j_gene: TRBJ2-7
d_gene: NA
v_gene: TRBV5-1
CDR3nt: TGCGCCAGCAGCTTGAGCACGGGGGCCTACGAGCAGTACTTC
CDR3aa: CASSLSTGAYEQYF

abundance: NA
j_gene: TRBJ2-7
d_gene: TRBD2
v_gene: TRBV9
CDR3nt: TGTGCCAGCAGCGTAGGGTTAGCGGGTAACTACGAGCAGTACTTC
CDR3aa: CASSVGLAGNYEQYF

abundance: few
j_gene: TRBJ2-3
d_gene: NA
v_gene: TRBV7-9
CDR3nt: TGTGCCAGCAGCGCCCAGCGGGTTAGCACAGATACGCAGTATTTT
CDR3aa: CASSAQRVSTDTQYF

abundance: NA
j_gene: TRBJ2-1
d_gene: TRBD2
v_gene: TRBV6-1
CDR3nt: TGTGCCAGCAGTGAATTAGCGGGAGTAAACGAGCAGTTCTTC
CDR3aa: CASSELAGVNEQFF

abundance: NA
j_gene: TRBJ2-3
d_gene: NA
v_gene: TRBV7-3
CDR3nt: TGTGCCAGCAGCTTAAGCGGGGTCCTGGGGGATACGCAGTATTTT
CDR3aa: CASSLSGVLGDTQYF

abundance: once
j_gene: TRBJ1-6
d_gene: NA
v_gene: TRBV6-1
CDR3nt: TGTGCCAGCCGTGGCACCGCACGGTCACCCCTCCACTTT
CDR3aa: CASRGTARSPLHF

abundance: NA
j_gene: TRBJ2-3
d_gene: NA
v_gene: TRBV6-1
CDR3nt: TGTGCCAGCAGGGAAAGCAGGGGCCCAGATACGCAGTATTTT
CDR3aa: CASRESRGPDTQYF

abundance: once
j_gene: TRBJ1-5
d_gene: NA
v_gene: TRBV5-6
CDR3nt: TGTGCCAGCAGTACGGGAGTTAGCAATCAGCCCCAGCATTTT
CDR3aa: CASSTGVSNQPQHF

abundance: NA
j_gene: TRBJ1-1
d_gene: NA
v_gene: TRBV19
CDR3nt: TGTGCCAGTAGTACTATACAGGGCCGAGGGAACACTGAAGCTTTCTTT
CDR3aa: CASSTIQGRGNTEAFF

abundance: NA
j_gene: TRBJ2-7
d_gene: NA
v_gene: TRBV6-5
CDR3nt: TGTGCCAGCAGCCGCGACAGAGGTCAAGCCTACGAGCAGTACTTC
CDR3aa: CASSRDRGQAYEQYF

abundance: NA
j_gene: TRBJ1-5
d_gene: NA
v_gene: TRBV9
CDR3nt: TGTGCCAGCAGCCGCGGGGGCAATCAGCCCCAGCATTTT
CDR3aa: CASSRGGNQPQHF

abundance: NA
j_gene: TRBJ2-7
d_gene: TRBD1
v_gene: TRBV7-8
CDR3nt: TGTGCCAGCAGCCCCGGGACAGGGAAGGGCGAGCAGTACTTC
CDR3aa: CASSPGTGKGEQYF

abundance: NA
j_gene: TRBJ1-6
d_gene: TRBD1
v_gene: TRBV19
CDR3nt: TGTGCCAGTAGTATAACCTGGACAGGGACCATGAATAATTCACCCCTCCACTTT
CDR3aa: CASSITWTGTMNNSPLHF

abundance: NA
j_gene: TRBJ1-6
d_gene: NA
v_gene: TRBV11-2
CDR3nt: TGTGCCAGCAGCTTAGGGGGAGGGGGTCATAATTCACCCCTCCACTTT
CDR3aa: CASSLGGGGHNSPLHF

abundance: NA
j_gene: TRBJ2-5
d_gene: TRBD2
v_gene: TRBV27
CDR3nt: TGTGCCAGCAGTCCACTAGCGGGAGGGCCTTGGGAGACCCAGTACTTC
CDR3aa: CASSPLAGGPWETQYF

abundance: NA
j_gene: TRBJ2-1
d_gene: NA
v_gene: TRBV27
CDR3nt: TGTGCCAGCACCAGTTACAATGAGCAGTTCTTC
CDR3aa: CASTSYNEQFF

abundance: NA
j_gene: TRBJ1-2
d_gene: TRBD1
v_gene: TRBV7-9
CDR3nt: TGTGCCAGCAGCTCCAACAGGGGAAACTATGGCTACACCTTC
CDR3aa: CASSSNRGNYGYTF

abundance: NA
j_gene: TRBJ2-1
d_gene: TRBD2
v_gene: TRBV11-2
CDR3nt: TGTGCCAGCAGCTTATACGGTAGCGGGGGGATCAACAATGAGCAGTTCTTC
CDR3aa: CASSLYGSGGINNEQFF

abundance: NA
j_gene: TRBJ1-2
d_gene: NA
v_gene: TRBV27
CDR3nt: TGTGCCAGCAGCGAGGGGGTATTTGGCTATGGCTACACCTTC
CDR3aa: CASSEGVFGYGYTF

abundance: NA
j_gene: TRBJ2-5
d_gene: TRBD1
v_gene: TRBV4-1
CDR3nt: TGCGCCAGCAGCCAAGTAGGGCAGGGGGATTGGGAGACCCAGTACTTC
CDR3aa: CASSQVGQGDWETQYF

abundance: few
j_gene: TRBJ1-5
d_gene: NA
v_gene: TRBV19
CDR3nt: TGTGCCAGTAGCGTACAGGGAAATCAGCCCCAGCATTTT
CDR3aa: CASSVQGNQPQHF

abundance: NA
j_gene: TRBJ2-7
d_gene: NA
v_gene: TRBV30
CDR3nt: TGTGCCTGGAATCCCCCCCCCGGCTCCTACGAGCAGTACTTC
CDR3aa: CAWNPPPGSYEQYF